The 22 T cell receptor beta chains given below trace back to one sample, sequenced in a study of neurological immune-mediated disorders. One entry per CDR3 protein results from TCRdb running MiXCR on the 5' RACE reads. In the table there are about 80,000 distinct CDR3 sequences, 5.5% to 6.5% of which are singletons. Time point specified: longitudinal time-point 2. Sequencing was done on a sample of PBMCs. The receptors were sampled from a woman aged 55-70 years with multiple sclerosis.

This clonotype was picked up a small number of times. The chain has TRBV18 and TRBJ2-5; D gene ambiguous. CDR1 is KGHSH, CDR2 LQKENI, per germline. The V gene lost 5 bases and the J gene lost 5 bases, with 12 bases spanning the gap. This CDR3 is built from 13 residues. CDR3 protein: CASSFVAMETQYF. The CDR3 nucleotides are TGTGCCAGCTCATTTGTTGCAATGGAGACCCAGTACTTC.

This clonotype was recorded many times. This chain links TRBV18 with TRBJ2-5, with no clear D. The ends were cut back, 3 bases at V and 5 bases at J, with 13 bases in the middle. Looked up from germline, CDR1 is KGHSH and CDR2 is LQKENI. CDR3 length: 14 amino acids. CDR3 bases: TGTGCCAGCTCACCCCAGGAATTTAGTGAGACCCAGTACTTC. Translated: CASSPQEFSETQYF.

This clonotype was found many times. The J gene is TRBJ1-2, the V gene TRBV20-1; D gene unclear. Looked up from germline, CDR1 is DFQATT and CDR2 is SNEGSKA (reference sequence). V lost 6 bases, J lost 8 bases, and 16 bases lay in between. The length of the CDR3 is 12 residues. The CDR3 coding sequence is TGCAGTGCCGTGGACCCAGCGAGGGGCTACACCTTC. This sequence encodes CSAVDPARGYTF.

This clonotype was counted many times. The chain employs TRBV12-3 or TRBV12-4 and TRBJ2-1; 8 bases match TRBD2. The CDR3 loop spans 16 amino acids. V lost 5 bases, J lost 4 bases, and 10 bases stayed unmatched. CDR3 sequence reads: CASSQLAGGQYNEQFF. CDR3 coding DNA: TGTGCCAGCAGTCAGTTGGCGGGGGGCCAATACAATGAGCAGTTCTTC.

This clonotype has at least ten counts. The chain couples TRBV18 to TRBJ1-1; D is possibly TRBD1 (5 bases). Germline CDR1 KGHSH, CDR2 LQKENI. The ends were cut back, 7 bases at V and 1 base at J, with 10 bases in the middle. The CDR3 consists of 13 residues. The CDR3 loop is CASCRQSNTEAFF. Here the CDR3 DNA reads TGTGCCAGCTGCAGACAGTCGAACACTGAAGCTTTCTTT.

The gene calls are TRBV3-1 and TRBJ1-3, with TRBD1 identical over 8 bases. The germline CDR1 and CDR2 sequences are LGHDT and YNNKEL (reference sequence). The J segment lost 1 base and the V segment lost 4 bases, leaving 6 bases of the junction unmatched. CDR3 length equals 16 residues. The CDR3 loop is CASSPDRALSGNTIYF. The CDR3 coding sequence is TGTGCCAGCAGCCCGGACAGGGCTCTATCTGGAAACACCATATATTTT.

In its sample, this clonotype was seen many times. The V and J genes are TRBV5-1 and TRBJ2-7, with TRBD1 as a possible D gene (6 bases). Germline CDR1 reads SGHRS; CDR2 reads YFSETQ. The CDR3 extends over 15 amino acids. Trimming took 6 bases from V and 1 from J, leaving 17 bases between them. CDR3 loop: CASKPATGTSYEQYF. The DNA for the CDR3 is TGCGCCAGCAAACCCGCGACAGGTACATCCTACGAGCAGTACTTC.

This clonotype was observed at least ten times. This chain connects TRBV20-1 to TRBJ1-1; no clear D. The CDR3 covers 14 residues. Germline CDR1 DFQATT, CDR2 SNEGSKA (reference sequence). Trimming removed 2 bases at V and 3 bases at J, with 13 bases between. In DNA, the CDR3 is TGCAGTGCTAGACCCATCGGGGTTTACACTGAAGCTTTCTTT. Its protein product is CSARPIGVYTEAFF.

This clonotype was recorded many times. The chain combines TRBV7-9 with TRBJ1-1; D call uncertain. V lost 4 bases to trimming and J lost 1 base, with 7 bases between them. This CDR3 comprises 13 residues. The germline V gene has CDR1 SEHNR and CDR2 FQNEAQ (reference sequence). CDR3 region: CASSWEPNTEAFF. CDR3 DNA sequence: TGTGCCAGCAGCTGGGAACCGAACACTGAAGCTTTCTTT.

The sample holds many counts of this clonotype. The chain uses TRBV20-1 and TRBJ1-1, with D uncertain. Germline V gene lookup returns CDR1 DFQATT and CDR2 SNEGSKA (reference sequence). Trimming took 2 bases from V and 1 from J, leaving 5 bases between them. The CDR3 is 12 residues long. CDR3 in amino acids: CSARTANTEAFF. In DNA form, the CDR3 reads TGCAGTGCTAGAACAGCGAACACTGAAGCTTTCTTT.

Many counts were recorded for this clonotype. The rearrangement uses TRBV5-1 and TRBJ2-7; 7 nucleotides align to TRBD1. The CDR3 covers 15 residues. The V gene's germline CDR1 is SGHRS and CDR2 YFSETQ. J lost 3 bases, V lost 3 bases, and 9 bases had no gene match. CDR3 DNA sequence: TGCGCCAGCAGCTCGGCCGGGACAGTGAACTACGAGCAGTACTTC. It specifies CASSSAGTVNYEQYF.

The V call is TRBV12-3 or TRBV12-4, the J call TRBJ2-1; no clear D gene. V dropped 2 bases and J dropped 15 bases, with 17 bases sitting between them. CDR3 length equals 13 residues. The CDR3 here is CASSLNPEATSFF. The CDR3 region has the DNA TGTGCCAGCAGTTTAAATCCCGAAGCAACCTCGTTCTTC.

The chain recombines TRBV5-6 with TRBJ2-1; D possibly corresponds to TRBD2 (5 bases). Germline values: CDR1 SGHDT, CDR2 YYEEEE. V shed 2 bases and J shed 8 bases, with 20 bases lying between them. The CDR3 has 16 residues. The CDR3 bases are TGTGCCAGCAGCTTTTACCGCCCACTAGTCGTGGATGAGCAGTTCTTC. Translation gives CASSFYRPLVVDEQFF.

J is TRBJ2-3 and V is TRBV5-1; weak D call: TRBD1 (6 bases). V shed 4 bases and J shed 0 bases, with 15 bases lying between them. The CDR3 is made up of 16 amino acids. CDR1 is SGHRS, CDR2 YFSETQ, per germline. CDR3: CASSRDTQTSTDTQYF. CDR3 DNA: TGCGCCAGCAGCAGGGACACGCAAACTAGCACAGATACGCAGTATTTT. The full variable domain, rest sourced from reference TRBV5-1 and TRBJ2-3, is KAGVTQTPRYLIKTRGQQVTLSCSPISGHRSVSWYQQTPGQGLQFLFEYFSETQRNKGNFPGRFSGRQFSNSRSEMNVSTLELGDSALYLCASSRDTQTSTDTQYFGPGTRLTVL.

This clonotype was counted many times. The chain combines TRBV6-5 with TRBJ1-1; D is possibly TRBD1 (5 bases). Germline values: CDR1 MNHEY, CDR2 SVGAGI. The ends were cut back, 2 bases at V and 5 bases at J, with 15 bases in the middle. There are 15 residues in the CDR3. CDR3 nucleotides: TGTGCCAGCAGTTACGGTGTGCGGGGGGGGACTGAAGCTTTCTTT. Translating it yields CASSYGVRGGTEAFF.

This clonotype was counted at least ten times. The J gene is TRBJ2-3, the V gene TRBV7-2; D may be TRBD2 (6 bases). The germline gives CDR1 SGHTA, CDR2 FQGNSA. Trimming pared 3 bases from V and 6 bases from J, leaving 10 bases between. The CDR3 extends over 13 amino acids. CDR3 DNA sequence: TGTGCCAGCAGCTTCCGGGGGTCCGATACGCAGTATTTT. This sequence encodes CASSFRGSDTQYF.

This clonotype is judged medium-sized. V is TRBV5-1 and J is TRBJ1-1, with TRBD1 identical over 7 bases. Losses at the gene ends were 3 bases for V and 0 bases for J; bases not matched to a gene: 5. This CDR3 has 15 residues. The germline V gene has CDR1 SGHRS and CDR2 YFSETQ. The CDR3 DNA follows: TGCGCCAGCAGCTCTGACAGGGCGGTGAACACTGAAGCTTTCTTT. Translating gives CASSSDRAVNTEAFF.

The rearrangement joins TRBV25-1 to TRBJ1-2; a weak D match, TRBD1 (5 bases). Between the trimmed V and J ends, which lost 2 bases and 1 base, there was a span of 11 bases. There are 15 residues in the CDR3. In germline, CDR1 is MGHDK, CDR2 SYGVNS. The CDR3 region has the DNA TGTGCCAGCAGTGAACCAGGGAGAGGTAACTATGGCTACACCTTC. This codes for CASSEPGRGNYGYTF.

This clonotype was counted at least ten times. V usage is TRBV3-1 and J usage is TRBJ2-4, with D maybe TRBD1 (6 bases). V lost 2 bases and J 9 bases, leaving 14 bases between the germline ends. CDR1 is LGHDT, CDR2 YNNKEL, per germline (reference sequence). The CDR3 runs to 14 residues. DNA for the CDR3: TGTGCCAGCAGCCAAACCAGACAGGAAACCATTCAGTACTTC. As protein: CASSQTRQETIQYF.

This clonotype appeared many times. The chain uses TRBV20-1 and TRBJ2-1; no clear D gene. Germline loops: CDR1 DFQATT, CDR2 SNEGSKA (reference sequence). The CDR3 spans 13 residues. The V and J ends lost 3 bases and 4 bases respectively, with 10 bases between them. DNA of the CDR3: TGCAGTGCTAGTCCTAGTAATTACAATGAGCAGTTCTTC. Amino acids: CSASPSNYNEQFF.

The chain couples TRBV20-1 to TRBJ2-5; D may be TRBD2 (6 bases). There are 15 residues in the CDR3. Germline V gene lookup returns CDR1 DFQATT and CDR2 SNEGSKA (reference sequence). V gave up 0 bases and J gave up 1 base, with 12 bases separating them. This chain's CDR3 is CSARDVGGIQETQYF. In DNA, the CDR3 is TGCAGTGCTAGAGATGTTGGGGGGATCCAAGAGACCCAGTACTTC.

The table lists this clonotype with many counts. The rearrangement joins TRBV3-1 to TRBJ1-6; D perhaps matches TRBD1 (6 bases). V was cut by 4 bases and J by 6 bases, with 16 bases left in between. This CDR3 region has 16 residues. The germline V gene encodes CDR1 LGHDT and CDR2 YNNKEL (reference sequence). CDR3 protein: CASSRITGLSNSPLHF. CDR3 sequence (DNA): TGTGCCAGCAGCCGGATAACAGGGTTATCTAATTCACCCCTCCACTTT. The full variable domain, its missing parts supplied by reference TRBV3-1 and TRBJ1-6, is DTAVSQTPKYLVTQMGNDKSIKCEQNLGHDTMYWYKQDSKKFLKIMFSYNNKELIINETVPNRFSPKSPDKAHLNLHINSLELGDSAVYFCASSRITGLSNSPLHFGNGTRLTVT.